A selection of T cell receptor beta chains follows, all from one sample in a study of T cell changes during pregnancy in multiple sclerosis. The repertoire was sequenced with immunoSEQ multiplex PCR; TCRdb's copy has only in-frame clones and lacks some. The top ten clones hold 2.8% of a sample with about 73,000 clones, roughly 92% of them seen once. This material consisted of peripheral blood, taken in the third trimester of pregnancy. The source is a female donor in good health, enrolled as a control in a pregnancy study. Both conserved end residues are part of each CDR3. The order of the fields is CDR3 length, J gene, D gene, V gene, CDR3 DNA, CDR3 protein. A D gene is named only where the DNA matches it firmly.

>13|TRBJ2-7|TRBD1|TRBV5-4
TGTGCCAGCAGCCAGGGACAGAACTACGAGCAGTACTTC
CASSQGQNYEQYF
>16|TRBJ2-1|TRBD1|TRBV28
TGTGCCAGCAGAGTAGAGCTGGGGACAGGGGTCCATGAGCAGTTCTTC
CASRVELGTGVHEQFF
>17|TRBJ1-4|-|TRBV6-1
TGTGCCAGCAGTGAAGCCGGGGGGGTTGCAACTAATGAAAAACTGTTTTTT
CASSEAGGVATNEKLFF
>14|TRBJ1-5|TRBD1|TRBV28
TGTGCCAGCAGGCCGGACAGGTTGGATCAGCCCCAGCATTTT
CASRPDRLDQPQHF
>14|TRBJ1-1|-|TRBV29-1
TGCAGCGTCAGATTACGGAGAGGCGACACTGAAGCTTTCTTT
CSVRLRRGDTEAFF
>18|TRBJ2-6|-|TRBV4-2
TGTGCCAGCAGCCAAGTTGTGAGGGGGGGCTCTGGGGCCAACGTCCTGACTTTC
CASSQVVRGGSGANVLTF
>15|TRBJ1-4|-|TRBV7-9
TGTGCCAGCAGCTTAGAGGGGTCCCCTAATGAAAAACTGTTTTTT
CASSLEGSPNEKLFF
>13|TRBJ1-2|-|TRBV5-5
TGTGCCAGCAGCCAGGACAATTACTATGGCTACACCTTC
CASSQDNYYGYTF
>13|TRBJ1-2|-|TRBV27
TGTGCCAGCAGTTTGGCAGATAACTATGGCTACACCTTC
CASSLADNYGYTF
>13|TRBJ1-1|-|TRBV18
TGTGCCAGCTCACCAACTAGGCGCCCTGGGGCTTTCTTT
CASSPTRRPGAFF
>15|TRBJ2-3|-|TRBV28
TGTGCCAGCAATTCAGACAGGTCCTACACAGATACGCAGTATTTT
CASNSDRSYTDTQYF
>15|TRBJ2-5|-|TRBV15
TGTGCCACCAGCCCAGAGCGGCCAGCCCAAGAGACCCAGTACTTC
CATSPERPAQETQYF
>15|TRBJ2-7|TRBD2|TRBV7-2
TGTGCCAGCAGCATTTTGGGGCGGGGGGGTAACGAGCAGTACTTC
CASSILGRGGNEQYF
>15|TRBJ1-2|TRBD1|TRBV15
TGTGCCACCAGCAGGGTTTTACAGGGGGCTCATGGCTACACCTTC
CATSRVLQGAHGYTF
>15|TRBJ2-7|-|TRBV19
TGTGCCAGTAGTATTATAGGGGAAACAAGCTACGAGCAGTACTTC
CASSIIGETSYEQYF
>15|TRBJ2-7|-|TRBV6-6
TGTGCCAGCAGTTACTTCGGGGGGCATAAGGACGAGCAGTACTTC
CASSYFGGHKDEQYF
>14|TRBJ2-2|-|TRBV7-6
TGTGCCAGCAGTCCCGTGGGCTGGAACGGGGAGCTGTTTTTT
CASSPVGWNGELFF
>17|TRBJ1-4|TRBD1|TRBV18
TGTGCCAGCTCACCACTTTTGGATCAGGGGGCTAATGAAAAACTGTTTTTT
CASSPLLDQGANEKLFF
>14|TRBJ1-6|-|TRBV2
TGTGCCAGCCCTACTACGGGGGAGGACTCACCCCTCCACTTT
CASPTTGEDSPLHF
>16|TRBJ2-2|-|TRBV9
TGTGCCAGCAGCGTAGGCGGTCACCCCAGCACCGGGGAGCTGTTTTTT
CASSVGGHPSTGELFF
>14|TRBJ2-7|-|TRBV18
TGTGCCAGCTCACCTGACTACGCCTCCTACGAGCAGTACTTC
CASSPDYASYEQYF
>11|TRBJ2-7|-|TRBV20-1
TGCAGTGCCACCCAGGGCTACGAGCAGTACTTC
CSATQGYEQYF
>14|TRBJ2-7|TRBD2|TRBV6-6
TGTGCCAGCAGTTACACGACTAGCGGGTACGAGCAGTACTTC
CASSYTTSGYEQYF
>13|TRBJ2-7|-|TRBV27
TGTGCCAGCAGAAAAATCAGGGGAAACGAGCAGTACTTC
CASRKIRGNEQYF
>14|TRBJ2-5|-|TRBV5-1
TGCGCCAGCAGCTTTGCGGGGTTGGACGAGACCCAGTACTTC
CASSFAGLDETQYF
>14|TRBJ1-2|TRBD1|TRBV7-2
TGTGCCAGCAGCTTAATGACAGGGGATGATGGCTACACCTTC
CASSLMTGDDGYTF
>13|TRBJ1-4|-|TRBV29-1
TGCAGCGCGACTTGGACGGGAGGTGAAAAACTGTTTTTT
CSATWTGGEKLFF
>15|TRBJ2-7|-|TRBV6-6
TGTGCCAGCAGTTACCCAGGGGACAAGGCCTACGAGCAGTACTTC
CASSYPGDKAYEQYF